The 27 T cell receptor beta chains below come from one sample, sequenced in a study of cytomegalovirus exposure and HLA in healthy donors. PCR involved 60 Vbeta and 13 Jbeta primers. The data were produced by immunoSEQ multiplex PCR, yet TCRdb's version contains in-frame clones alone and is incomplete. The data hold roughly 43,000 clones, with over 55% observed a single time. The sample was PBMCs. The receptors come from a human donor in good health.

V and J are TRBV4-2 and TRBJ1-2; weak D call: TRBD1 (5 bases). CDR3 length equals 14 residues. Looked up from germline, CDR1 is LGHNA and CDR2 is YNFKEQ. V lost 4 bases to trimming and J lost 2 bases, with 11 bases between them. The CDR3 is CASSPIGGNYGYTF. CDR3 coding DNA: TGTGCCAGCAGCCCCATCGGGGGAAACTATGGCTACACCTTC.

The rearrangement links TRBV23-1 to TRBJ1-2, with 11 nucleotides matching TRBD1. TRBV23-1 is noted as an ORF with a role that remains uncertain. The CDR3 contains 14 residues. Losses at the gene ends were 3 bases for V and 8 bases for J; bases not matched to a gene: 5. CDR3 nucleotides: TGCGCCAGCAGTCATTGGGACAGGGGGAGCGGCTACACCTTC. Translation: CASSHWDRGSGYTF.

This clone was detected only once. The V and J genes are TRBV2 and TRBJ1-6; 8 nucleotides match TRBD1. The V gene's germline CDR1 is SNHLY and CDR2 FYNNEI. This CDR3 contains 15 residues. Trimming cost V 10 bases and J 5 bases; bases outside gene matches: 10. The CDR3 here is CATKGQGNNNSPLHF. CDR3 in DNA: TGTGCCACCAAAGGACAGGGCAACAATAATTCACCCCTCCACTTT.

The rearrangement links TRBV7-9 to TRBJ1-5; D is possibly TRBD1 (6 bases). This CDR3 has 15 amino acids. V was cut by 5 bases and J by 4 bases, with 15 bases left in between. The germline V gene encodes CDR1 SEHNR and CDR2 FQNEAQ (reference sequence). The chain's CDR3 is CASSPGAGPNQPQHF. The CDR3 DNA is TGTGCCAGCAGCCCAGGGGCAGGGCCAAATCAGCCCCAGCATTTT.

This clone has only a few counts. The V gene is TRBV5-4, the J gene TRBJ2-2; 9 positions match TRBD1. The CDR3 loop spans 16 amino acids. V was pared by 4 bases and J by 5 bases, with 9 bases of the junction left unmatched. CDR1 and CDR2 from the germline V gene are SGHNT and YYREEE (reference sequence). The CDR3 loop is CASSREDRGGTGELFF. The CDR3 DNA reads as TGTGCCAGCAGCCGCGAGGACAGGGGAGGTACCGGGGAGCTGTTTTTT.

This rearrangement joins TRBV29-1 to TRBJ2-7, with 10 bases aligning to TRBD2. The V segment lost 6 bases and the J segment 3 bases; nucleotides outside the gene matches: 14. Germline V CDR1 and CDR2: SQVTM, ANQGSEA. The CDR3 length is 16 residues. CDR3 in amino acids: CSVGFELAGYVYEQYF. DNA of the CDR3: TGCAGCGTCGGATTCGAACTAGCGGGGTACGTCTACGAGCAGTACTTC.

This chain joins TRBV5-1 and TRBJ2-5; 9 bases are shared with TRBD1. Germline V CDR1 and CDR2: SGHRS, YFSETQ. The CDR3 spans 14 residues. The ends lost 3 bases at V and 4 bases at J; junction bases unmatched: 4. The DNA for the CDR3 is TGCGCCAGCAGCTCACAGGGGGCAGGAGAGACCCAGTACTTC. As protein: CASSSQGAGETQYF.

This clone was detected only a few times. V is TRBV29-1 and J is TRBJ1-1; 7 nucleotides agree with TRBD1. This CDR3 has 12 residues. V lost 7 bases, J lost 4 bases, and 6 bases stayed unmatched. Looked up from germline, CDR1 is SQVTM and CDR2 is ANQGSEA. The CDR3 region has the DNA TGCAGCGCGGGCAGGGGGGCCACTGAAGCTTTCTTT. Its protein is CSAGRGATEAFF.

The CDR3 reads CASSVGQMKETQYF. Here the CDR3 DNA reads TGTGCCAGCAGCGTAGGACAGATGAAAGAGACCCAGTACTTC. The gene calls are TRBV9 and TRBJ2-5, with TRBD1 as a possible D gene (5 bases). The CDR3 is 14 amino acids. V was shortened by 0 bases and J by 3 bases, with 9 bases between the two germline ends. Germline CDR1 is SGDLS and CDR2 is YYNGEE.

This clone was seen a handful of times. CDR3 coding DNA: TGTGCCAGCAGCTTAGGGGCGGGGAGCTCCCAAGAGACCCAGTACTTC. Residues: CASSLGAGSSQETQYF. The chain links TRBV11-3 to TRBJ2-5; weak D call: TRBD2 (6 bases). Trimming cost V 1 base and J 1 base, with 13 bases left between them. This CDR3 contains 16 residues. Per germline, CDR1 SGHNT and CDR2 YENEEA.

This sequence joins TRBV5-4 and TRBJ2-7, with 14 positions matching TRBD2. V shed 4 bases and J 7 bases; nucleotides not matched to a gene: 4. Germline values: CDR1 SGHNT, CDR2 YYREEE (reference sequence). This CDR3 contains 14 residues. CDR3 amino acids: CASSLGLAGEEQYF. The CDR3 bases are TGTGCCAGCAGCCTGGGACTAGCGGGGGAAGAGCAGTACTTC.

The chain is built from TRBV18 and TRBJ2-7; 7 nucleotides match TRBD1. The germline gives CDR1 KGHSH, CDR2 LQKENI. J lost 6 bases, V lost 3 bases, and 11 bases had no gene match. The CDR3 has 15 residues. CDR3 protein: CASSPPGQLPVEQYF. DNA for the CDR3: TGTGCCAGCTCACCTCCGGGACAGCTGCCGGTCGAGCAGTACTTC.

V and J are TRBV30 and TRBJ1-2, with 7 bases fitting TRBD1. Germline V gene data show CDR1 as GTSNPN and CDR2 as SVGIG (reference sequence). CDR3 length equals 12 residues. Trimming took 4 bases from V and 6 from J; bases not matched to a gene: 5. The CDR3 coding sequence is TGTGCCTGGAATTCAGGGGGTGATGGCTACACCTTC. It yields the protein CAWNSGGDGYTF.

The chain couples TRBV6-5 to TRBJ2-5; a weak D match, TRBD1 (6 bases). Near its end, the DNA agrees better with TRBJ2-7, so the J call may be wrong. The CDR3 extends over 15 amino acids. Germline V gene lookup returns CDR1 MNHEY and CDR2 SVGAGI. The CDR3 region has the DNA TGTGCCAGCCGTGTTAATCGTGGGACACTCTACGAGCAGTACTTC. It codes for CASRVNRGTLYEQYF.

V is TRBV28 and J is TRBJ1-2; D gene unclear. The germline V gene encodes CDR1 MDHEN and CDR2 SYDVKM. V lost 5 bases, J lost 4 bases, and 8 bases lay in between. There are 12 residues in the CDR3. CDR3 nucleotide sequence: TGTGCCAGCAGTGCCCGACTCTATGGCTACACCTTC. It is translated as CASSARLYGYTF.

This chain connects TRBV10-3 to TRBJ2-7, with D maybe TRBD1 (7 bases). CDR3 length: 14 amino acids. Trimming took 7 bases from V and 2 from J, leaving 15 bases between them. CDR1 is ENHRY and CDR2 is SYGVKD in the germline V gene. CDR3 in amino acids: CAINNRGGTYEQYF. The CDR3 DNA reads TGTGCCATCAATAACAGGGGAGGAACCTACGAGCAGTACTTC.

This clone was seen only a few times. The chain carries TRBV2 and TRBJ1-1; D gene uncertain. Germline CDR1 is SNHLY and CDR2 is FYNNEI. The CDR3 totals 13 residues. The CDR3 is CATFQVMNTEAFF. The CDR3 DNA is TGTGCAACCTTTCAGGTCATGAACACTGAAGCTTTCTTT.

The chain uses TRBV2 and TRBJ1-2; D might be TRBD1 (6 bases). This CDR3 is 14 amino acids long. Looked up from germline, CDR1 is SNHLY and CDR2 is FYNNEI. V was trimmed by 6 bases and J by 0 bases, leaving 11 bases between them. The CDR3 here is CASSKQGANYGYTF. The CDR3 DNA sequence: TGTGCCAGCAGCAAACAGGGAGCTAACTATGGCTACACCTTC.

The CDR3 coding sequence is TGTGCCAGCAGCTTGGGGTCGACAGGGTTAGGTCGCGAGCAGTACTTC. This sequence encodes CASSLGSTGLGREQYF. The chain recombines TRBV5-4 with TRBJ2-7, with 7 nucleotides matching TRBD1. With V trimmed by 0 bases and J by 6 bases, 12 bases remained unmatched. The CDR3 extends over 16 amino acids. Germline assignment: CDR1 SGHNT and CDR2 YYREEE (reference sequence).

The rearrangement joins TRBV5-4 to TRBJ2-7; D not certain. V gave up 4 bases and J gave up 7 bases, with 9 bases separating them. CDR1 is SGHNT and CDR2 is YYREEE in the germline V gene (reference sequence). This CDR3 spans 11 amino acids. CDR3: CASSPGREQYF. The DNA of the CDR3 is TGTGCCAGCAGCCCCGGTCGAGAGCAGTACTTC. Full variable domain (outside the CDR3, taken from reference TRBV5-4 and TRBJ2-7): ETGVTQSPTHLIKTRGQQVTLRCSSQSGHNTVSWYQQALGQGPQFIFQYYREEENGRGNFPPRFSGLQFPNYSSELNVNALELDDSALYLCASSPGREQYFGPGTRLTVT.

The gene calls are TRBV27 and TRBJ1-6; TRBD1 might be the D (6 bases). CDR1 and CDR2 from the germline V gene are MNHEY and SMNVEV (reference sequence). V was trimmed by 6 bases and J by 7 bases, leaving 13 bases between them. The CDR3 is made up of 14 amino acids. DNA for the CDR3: TGTGCCAGCAGGTGGACAGAGATGAATTCACCCCTCCACTTT. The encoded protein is CASRWTEMNSPLHF.

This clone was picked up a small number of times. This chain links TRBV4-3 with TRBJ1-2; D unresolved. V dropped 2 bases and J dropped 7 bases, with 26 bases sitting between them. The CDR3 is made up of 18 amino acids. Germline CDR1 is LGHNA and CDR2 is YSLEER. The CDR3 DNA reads TGCGCCAGCAGCCAAAGAACTCTAGCAGTTGTACGGACTGGTGGCTACACCTTC. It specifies CASSQRTLAVVRTGGYTF.

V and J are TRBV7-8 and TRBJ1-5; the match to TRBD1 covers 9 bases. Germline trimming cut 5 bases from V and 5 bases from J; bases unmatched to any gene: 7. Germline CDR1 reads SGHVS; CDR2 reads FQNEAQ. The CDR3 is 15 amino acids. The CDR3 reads CASSLRGTGYQPQHF. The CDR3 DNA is TGTGCCAGCAGCCTTCGCGGGACAGGGTATCAGCCCCAGCATTTT.

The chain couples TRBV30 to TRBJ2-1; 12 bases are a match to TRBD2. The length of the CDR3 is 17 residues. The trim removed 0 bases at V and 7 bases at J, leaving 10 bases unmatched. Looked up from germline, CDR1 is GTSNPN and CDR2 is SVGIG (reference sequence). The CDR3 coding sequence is TGTGCCTGGAGTGTGGGGTCTAGCGGGGGGGCCGTGAATGAGCAGTTCTTC. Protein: CAWSVGSSGGAVNEQFF.

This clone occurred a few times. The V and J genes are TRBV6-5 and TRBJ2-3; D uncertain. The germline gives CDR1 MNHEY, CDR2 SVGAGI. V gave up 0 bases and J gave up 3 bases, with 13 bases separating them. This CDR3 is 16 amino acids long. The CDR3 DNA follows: TGTGCCAGCAGTTACTCGAGGTTAGGCACTACAGATACGCAGTATTTT. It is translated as CASSYSRLGTTDTQYF.

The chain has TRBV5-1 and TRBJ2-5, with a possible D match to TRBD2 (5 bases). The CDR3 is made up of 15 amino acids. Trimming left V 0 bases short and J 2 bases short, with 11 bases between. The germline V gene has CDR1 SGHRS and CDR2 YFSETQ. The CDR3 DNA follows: TGCGCCAGCAGCTTGGCCAGGAGCGGACAAGAGACCCAGTACTTC. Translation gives CASSLARSGQETQYF.

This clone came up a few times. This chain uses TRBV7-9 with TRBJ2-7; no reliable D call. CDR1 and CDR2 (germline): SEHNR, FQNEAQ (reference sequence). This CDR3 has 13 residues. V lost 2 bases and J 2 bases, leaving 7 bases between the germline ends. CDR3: CASSLTATYEQYF. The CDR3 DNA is TGTGCCAGCAGCTTAACAGCAACCTACGAGCAGTACTTC. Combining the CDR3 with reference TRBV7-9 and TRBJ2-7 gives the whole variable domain DTGVSQNPRHKITKRGQNVTFRCDPISEHNRLYWYRQTLGQGPEFLTYFQNEAQLEKSRLLSDRFSAERPKGSFSTLEIQRTEQGDSAMYLCASSLTATYEQYFGPGTRLTVT.